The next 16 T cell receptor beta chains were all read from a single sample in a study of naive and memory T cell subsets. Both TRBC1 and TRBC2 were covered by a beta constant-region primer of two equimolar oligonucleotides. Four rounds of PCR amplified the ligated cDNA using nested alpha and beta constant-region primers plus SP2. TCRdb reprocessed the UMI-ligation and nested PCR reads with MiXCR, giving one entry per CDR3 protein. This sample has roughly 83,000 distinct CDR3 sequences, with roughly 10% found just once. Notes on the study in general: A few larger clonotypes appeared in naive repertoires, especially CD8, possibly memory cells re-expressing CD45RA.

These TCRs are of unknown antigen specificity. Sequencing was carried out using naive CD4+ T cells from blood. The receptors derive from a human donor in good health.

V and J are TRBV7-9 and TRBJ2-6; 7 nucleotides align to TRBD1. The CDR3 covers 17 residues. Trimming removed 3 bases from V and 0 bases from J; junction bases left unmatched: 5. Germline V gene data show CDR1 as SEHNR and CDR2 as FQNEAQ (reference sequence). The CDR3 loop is CASSFRQGGSGANVLTF. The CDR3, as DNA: TGTGCCAGCAGCTTCAGACAGGGCGGCTCTGGGGCCAACGTCCTGACTTTC.

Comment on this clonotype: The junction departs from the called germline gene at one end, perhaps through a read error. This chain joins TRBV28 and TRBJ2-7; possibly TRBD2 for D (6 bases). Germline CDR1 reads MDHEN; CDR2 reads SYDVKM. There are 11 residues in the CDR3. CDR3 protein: CASKEAGRSNF. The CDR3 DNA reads TGTGCCAGCAAGGAGGCGGGGCGATCCAACTTC.

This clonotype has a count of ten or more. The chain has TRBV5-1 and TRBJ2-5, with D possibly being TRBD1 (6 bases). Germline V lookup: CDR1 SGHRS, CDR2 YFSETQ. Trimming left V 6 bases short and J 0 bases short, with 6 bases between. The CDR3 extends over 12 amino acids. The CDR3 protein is CASNRDQETQYF. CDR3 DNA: TGCGCCAGCAACAGGGACCAAGAGACCCAGTACTTC.

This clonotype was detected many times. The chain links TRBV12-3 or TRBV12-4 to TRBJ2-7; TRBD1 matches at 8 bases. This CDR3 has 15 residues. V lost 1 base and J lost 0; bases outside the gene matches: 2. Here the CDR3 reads CASSLGRGRSYEQYF. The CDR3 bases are TGTGCCAGCAGTTTAGGCAGGGGGCGCTCCTACGAGCAGTACTTC.

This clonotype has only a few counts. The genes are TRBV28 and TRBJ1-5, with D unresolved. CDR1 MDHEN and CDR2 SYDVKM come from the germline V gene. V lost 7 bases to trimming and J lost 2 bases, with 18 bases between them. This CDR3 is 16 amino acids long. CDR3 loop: CASTPTGGVGNQPQHF. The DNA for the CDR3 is TGTGCCAGCACCCCAACCGGCGGAGTCGGCAATCAGCCCCAGCATTTT. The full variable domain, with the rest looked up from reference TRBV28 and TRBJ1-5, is DVKVTQSSRYLVKRTGEKVFLECVQDMDHENMFWYRQDPGLGLRLIYFSYDVKMKEKGDIPEGYSVSREKKERFSLILESASTNQTSMYLCASTPTGGVGNQPQHFGDGTRLSIL.

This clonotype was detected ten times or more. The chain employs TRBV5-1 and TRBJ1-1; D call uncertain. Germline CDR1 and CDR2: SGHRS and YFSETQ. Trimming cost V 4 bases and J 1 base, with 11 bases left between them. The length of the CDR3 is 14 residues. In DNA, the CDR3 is TGCGCCAGCAGCCGGGAAGGTGAGAACACTGAAGCTTTCTTT. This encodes CASSREGENTEAFF.

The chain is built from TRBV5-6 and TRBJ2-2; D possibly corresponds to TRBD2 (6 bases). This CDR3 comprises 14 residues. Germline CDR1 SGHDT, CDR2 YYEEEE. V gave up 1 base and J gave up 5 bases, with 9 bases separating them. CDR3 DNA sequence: TGTGCCAGCAGCTTGCGGGGGATGACCGGGGAGCTGTTTTTT. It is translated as CASSLRGMTGELFF.

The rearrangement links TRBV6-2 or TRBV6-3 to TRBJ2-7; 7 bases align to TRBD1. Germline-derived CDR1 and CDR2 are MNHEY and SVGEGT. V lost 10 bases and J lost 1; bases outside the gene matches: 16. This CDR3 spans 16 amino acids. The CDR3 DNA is TGTGCCACCGCAGGCCCACGACAGGGAGCATCCTACGAGCAGTACTTC. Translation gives CATAGPRQGASYEQYF.

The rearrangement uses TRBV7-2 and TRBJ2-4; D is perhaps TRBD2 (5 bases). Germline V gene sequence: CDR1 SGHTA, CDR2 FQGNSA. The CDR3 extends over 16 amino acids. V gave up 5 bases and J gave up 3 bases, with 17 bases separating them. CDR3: CASSLLVRGGKNIQYF. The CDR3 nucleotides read TGTGCCAGCAGCCTCCTAGTCCGGGGTGGCAAAAACATTCAGTACTTC.

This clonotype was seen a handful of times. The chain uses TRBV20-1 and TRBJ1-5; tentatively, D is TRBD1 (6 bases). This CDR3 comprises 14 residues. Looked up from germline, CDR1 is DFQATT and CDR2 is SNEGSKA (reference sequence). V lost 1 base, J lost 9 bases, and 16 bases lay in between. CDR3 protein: CSARGNEGGRPQHF. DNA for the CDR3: TGCAGTGCTAGAGGGAACGAGGGGGGTCGGCCCCAGCATTTT.

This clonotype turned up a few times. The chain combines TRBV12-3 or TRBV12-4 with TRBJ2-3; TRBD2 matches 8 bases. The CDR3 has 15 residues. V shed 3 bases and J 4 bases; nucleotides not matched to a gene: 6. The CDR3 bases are TGTGCCAGCAGTTTGTCCGGGGGGGGCGCAGATACGCAGTATTTT. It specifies CASSLSGGGADTQYF.

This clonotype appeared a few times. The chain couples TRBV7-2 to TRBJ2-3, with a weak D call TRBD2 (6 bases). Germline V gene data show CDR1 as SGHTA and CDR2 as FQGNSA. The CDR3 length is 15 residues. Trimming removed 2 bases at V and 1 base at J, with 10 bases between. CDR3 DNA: TGTGCCAGCAGCTTAAGGCGGGGCCGCACAGATACGCAGTATTTT. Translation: CASSLRRGRTDTQYF.

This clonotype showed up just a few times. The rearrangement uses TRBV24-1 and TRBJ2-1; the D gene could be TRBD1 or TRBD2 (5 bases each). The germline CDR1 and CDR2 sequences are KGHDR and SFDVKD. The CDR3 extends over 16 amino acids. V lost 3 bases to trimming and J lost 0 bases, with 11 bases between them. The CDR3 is CATSDDTGASYNEQFF. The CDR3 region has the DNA TGTGCCACCAGTGATGATACCGGGGCCTCCTACAATGAGCAGTTCTTC.

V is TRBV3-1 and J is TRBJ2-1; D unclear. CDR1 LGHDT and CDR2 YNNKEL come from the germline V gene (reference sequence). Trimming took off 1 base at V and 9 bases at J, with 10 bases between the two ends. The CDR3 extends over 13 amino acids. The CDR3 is CASSQAASGEQFF. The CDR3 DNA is TGTGCCAGCAGCCAAGCTGCTTCCGGTGAGCAGTTCTTC.

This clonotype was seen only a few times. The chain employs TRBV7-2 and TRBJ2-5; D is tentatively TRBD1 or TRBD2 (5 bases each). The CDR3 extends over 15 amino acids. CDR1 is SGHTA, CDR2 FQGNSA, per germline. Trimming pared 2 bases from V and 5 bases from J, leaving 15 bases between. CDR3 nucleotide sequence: TGTGCCAGCAGCTTATATTCCTCGGGGCAGGAGACCCAGTACTTC. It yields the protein CASSLYSSGQETQYF.

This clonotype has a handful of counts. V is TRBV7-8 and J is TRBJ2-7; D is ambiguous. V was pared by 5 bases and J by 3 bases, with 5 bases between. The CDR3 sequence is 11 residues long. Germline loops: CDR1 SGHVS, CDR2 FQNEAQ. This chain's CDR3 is CASSPHYEQYF. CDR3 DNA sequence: TGTGCCAGCAGCCCGCACTACGAGCAGTACTTC.